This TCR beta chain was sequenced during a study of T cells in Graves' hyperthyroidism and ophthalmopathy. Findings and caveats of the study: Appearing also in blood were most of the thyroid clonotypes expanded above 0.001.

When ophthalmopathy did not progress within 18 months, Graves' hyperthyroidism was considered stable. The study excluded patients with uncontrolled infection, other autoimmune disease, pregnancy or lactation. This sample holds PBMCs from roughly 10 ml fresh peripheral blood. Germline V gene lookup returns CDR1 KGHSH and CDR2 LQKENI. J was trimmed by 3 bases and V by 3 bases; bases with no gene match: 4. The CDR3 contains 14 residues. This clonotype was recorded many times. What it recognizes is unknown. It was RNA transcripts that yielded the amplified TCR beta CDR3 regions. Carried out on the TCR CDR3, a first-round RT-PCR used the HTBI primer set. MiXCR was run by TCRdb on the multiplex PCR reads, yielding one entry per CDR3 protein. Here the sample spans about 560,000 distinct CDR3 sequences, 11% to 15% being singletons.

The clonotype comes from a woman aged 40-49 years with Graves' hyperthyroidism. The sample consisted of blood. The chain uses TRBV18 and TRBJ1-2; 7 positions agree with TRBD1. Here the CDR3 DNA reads TGTGCCAGCTCACCCGGGACAGCGGACTATGGCTACACCTTC. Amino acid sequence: CASSPGTADYGYTF.